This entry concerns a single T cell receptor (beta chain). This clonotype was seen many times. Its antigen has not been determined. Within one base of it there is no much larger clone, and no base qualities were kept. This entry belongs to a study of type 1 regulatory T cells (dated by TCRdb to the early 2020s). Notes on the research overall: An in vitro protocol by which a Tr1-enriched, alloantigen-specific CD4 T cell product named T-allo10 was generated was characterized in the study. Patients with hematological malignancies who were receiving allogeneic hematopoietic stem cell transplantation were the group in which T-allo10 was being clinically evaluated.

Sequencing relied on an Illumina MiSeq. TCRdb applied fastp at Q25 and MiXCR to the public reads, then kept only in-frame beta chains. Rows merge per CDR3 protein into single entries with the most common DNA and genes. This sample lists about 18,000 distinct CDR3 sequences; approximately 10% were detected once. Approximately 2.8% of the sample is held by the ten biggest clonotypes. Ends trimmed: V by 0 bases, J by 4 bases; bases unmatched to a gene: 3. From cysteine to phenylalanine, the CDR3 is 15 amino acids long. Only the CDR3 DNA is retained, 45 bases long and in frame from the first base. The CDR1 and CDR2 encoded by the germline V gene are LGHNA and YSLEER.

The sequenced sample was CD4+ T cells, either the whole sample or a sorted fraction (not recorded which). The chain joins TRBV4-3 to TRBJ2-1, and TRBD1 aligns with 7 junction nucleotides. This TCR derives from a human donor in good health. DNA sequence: TGCGCCAGCAGCCAAGAGGGACAGCGATACAATGAGCAGTTCTTC. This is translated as CASSQEGQRYNEQFF.